This paragraph covers one T cell receptor beta chain sequence. In the source study's methods: Amplified reference gene primers provided the basis for estimating nucleated cell counts. Generated by immunoSEQ multiplex PCR, the TCRdb table keeps only in-frame clones and is missing some. D and trimming were read from the DNA, whereas the V and J calls and clone size are those reported in that table. The table shows around 140,000 clones, with about 89% occurring only once. The sample belongs to a study of blood T cell repertoires in COVID-19. Study-level information: From T cells, B-cell-depleted T cells, or PBMCs came the material, which was cDNA or gDNA.

All enrollees were roughly 18 to 95 years old and from fewer than 25 US areas. Cohort placement rested on clinical history that participants reported themselves. CDR1 SGHNT and CDR2 YYREEE come from the germline V gene (reference sequence). The V end was cut by 0 bases, the J end by 7 bases, with 13 bases between. The CDR3 has 14 amino acids. The sequence was collected from a man in his 60s who had recovered from COVID-19. The chain couples TRBV5-4 to TRBJ1-2; D gene unclear. Sequencing was done on a sample of PBMCs or T cells enriched from blood (not recorded which). The CDR3 region is CASSLAQAGSGYTF. CDR3 nucleotides: TGTGCCAGCAGCTTGGCCCAGGCAGGCAGTGGCTACACCTTC.